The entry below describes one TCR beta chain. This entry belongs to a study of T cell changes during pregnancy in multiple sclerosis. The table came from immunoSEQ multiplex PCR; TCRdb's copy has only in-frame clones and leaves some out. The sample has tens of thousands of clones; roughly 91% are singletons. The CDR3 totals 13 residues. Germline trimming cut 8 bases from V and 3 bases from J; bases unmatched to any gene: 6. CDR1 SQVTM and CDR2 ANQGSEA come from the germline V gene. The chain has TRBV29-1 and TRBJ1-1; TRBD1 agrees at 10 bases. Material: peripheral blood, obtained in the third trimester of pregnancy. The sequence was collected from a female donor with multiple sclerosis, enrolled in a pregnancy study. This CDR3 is CSSVGTGDTEAFF. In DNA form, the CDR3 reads TGCAGCTCAGTAGGGACAGGGGACACTGAAGCTTTCTTT.